This TCR beta chain is drawn from a study of persistence of HIV-infected CD4 T cells. Nonspecific anti-CD3/anti-CD28 bead stimulation represents the broad CD4+ T cell repertoire. Sorting of responding CD4+ T cells relied on upregulated CD40 ligand together with CD69. Trimming took off 3 bases at V and 6 bases at J, with 12 bases between the two ends. The CDR3 has 13 residues. Germline V CDR1 and CDR2: MDHEN, SYDVKM. About this clone: No antigen is known for it.

Sequencing used immunoSEQ version 4 in survey mode. Produced via immunoSEQ multiplex PCR; TCRdb's table is partial and in-frame only. This table has 43,000 or so clones, around 89% appearing once. Overall study findings and caveats: Rare CMV-responding cells carrying HIV-1 proviruses were not analyzed separately for TCR. Proviral oligoclonality tracked with TCR oligoclonality within the same sorted cells.

This receptor was taken from an adult man with HIV who was CMV-seropositive. The chain recombines TRBV28 with TRBJ2-7; D call uncertain. The material sequenced was CD4+ T cells sorted from PBMCs after 18-hour stimulation, taken from a patient who received antiretroviral therapy. Here the CDR3 reads CASSFGRKGEQYF. The CDR3 nucleotides are TGTGCCAGCAGTTTTGGCAGGAAAGGCGAGCAGTACTTC.